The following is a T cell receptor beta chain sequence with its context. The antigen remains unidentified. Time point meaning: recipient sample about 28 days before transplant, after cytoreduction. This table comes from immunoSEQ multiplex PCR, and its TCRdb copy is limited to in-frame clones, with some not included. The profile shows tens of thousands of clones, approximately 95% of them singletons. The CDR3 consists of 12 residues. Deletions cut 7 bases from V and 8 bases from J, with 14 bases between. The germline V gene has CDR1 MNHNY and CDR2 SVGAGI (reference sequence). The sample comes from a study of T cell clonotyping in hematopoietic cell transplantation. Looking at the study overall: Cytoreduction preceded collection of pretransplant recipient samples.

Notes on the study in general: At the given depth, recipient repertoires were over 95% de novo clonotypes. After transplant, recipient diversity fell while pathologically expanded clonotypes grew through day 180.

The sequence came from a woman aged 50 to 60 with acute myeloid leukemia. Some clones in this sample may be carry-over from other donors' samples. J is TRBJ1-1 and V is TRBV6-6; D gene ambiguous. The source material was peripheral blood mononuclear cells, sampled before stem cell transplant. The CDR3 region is CASTFQDEEAFF. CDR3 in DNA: TGTGCCAGCACTTTCCAGGACGAGGAAGCTTTCTTT.